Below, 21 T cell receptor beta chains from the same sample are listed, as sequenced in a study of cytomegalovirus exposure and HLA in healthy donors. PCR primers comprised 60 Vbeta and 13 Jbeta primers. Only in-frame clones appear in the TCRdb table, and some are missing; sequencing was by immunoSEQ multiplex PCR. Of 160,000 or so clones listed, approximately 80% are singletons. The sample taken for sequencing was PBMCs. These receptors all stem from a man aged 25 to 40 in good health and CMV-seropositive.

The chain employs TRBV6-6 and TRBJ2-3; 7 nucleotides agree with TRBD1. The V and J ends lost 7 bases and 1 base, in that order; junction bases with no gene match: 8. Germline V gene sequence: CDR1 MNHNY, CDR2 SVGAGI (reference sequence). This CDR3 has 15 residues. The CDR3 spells CASNDRVQGTDTQYF. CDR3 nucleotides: TGTGCCAGCAATGACAGGGTTCAGGGCACAGATACGCAGTATTTT.

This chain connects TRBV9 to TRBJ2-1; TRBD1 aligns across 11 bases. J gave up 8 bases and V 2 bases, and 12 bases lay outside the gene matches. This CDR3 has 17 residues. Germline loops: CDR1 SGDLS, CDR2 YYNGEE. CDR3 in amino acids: CASSVHTGTGGYDEQFF. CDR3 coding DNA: TGTGCCAGCAGCGTGCATACGGGGACAGGGGGTTATGATGAGCAGTTCTTC.

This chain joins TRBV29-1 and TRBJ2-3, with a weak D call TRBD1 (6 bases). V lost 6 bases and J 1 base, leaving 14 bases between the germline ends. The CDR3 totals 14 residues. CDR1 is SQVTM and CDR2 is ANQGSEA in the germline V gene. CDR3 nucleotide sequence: TGCAGCGTGGAGACAGGTTTCGGCACAGATACGCAGTATTTT. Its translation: CSVETGFGTDTQYF.

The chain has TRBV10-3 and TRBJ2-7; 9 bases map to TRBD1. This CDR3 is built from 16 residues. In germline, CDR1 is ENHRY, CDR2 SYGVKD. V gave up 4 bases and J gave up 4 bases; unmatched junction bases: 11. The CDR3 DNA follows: TGTGCCATCAGTGGGTCTGGGACAGGGAGCGCGTACGAGCAGTACTTC. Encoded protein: CAISGSGTGSAYEQYF.

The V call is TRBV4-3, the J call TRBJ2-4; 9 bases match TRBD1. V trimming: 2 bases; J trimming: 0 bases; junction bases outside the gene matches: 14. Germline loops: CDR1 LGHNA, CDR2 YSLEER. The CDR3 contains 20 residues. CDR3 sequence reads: CASSQSPGQGNVLAKNIQYF. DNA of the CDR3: TGCGCCAGCAGCCAATCCCCGGGACAGGGCAATGTTCTAGCCAAAAACATTCAGTACTTC.

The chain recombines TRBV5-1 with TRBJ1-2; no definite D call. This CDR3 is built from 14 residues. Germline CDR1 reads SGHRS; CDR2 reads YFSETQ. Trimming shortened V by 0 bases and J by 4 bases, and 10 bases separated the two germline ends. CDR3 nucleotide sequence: TGCGCCAGCAGCTTGGCGCAGTCAACCTATGGCTACACCTTC. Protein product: CASSLAQSTYGYTF.

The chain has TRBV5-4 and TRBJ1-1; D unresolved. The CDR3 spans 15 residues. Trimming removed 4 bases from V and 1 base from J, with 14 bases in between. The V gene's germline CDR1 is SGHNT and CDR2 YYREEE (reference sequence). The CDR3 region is CASSPAWQRNTEAFF. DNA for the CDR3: TGTGCCAGCAGCCCCGCCTGGCAACGGAACACTGAAGCTTTCTTT.

The CDR3 reads CASSVAVNSPLHF. Here the CDR3 DNA reads TGTGCCAGCAGTGTAGCAGTAAATTCACCCCTCCACTTT. The V call is TRBV6-4, the J call TRBJ1-6; D uncertain. The germline gives CDR1 MRHNA, CDR2 SNTAGT. The CDR3 contains 13 residues. The V gene lost 4 bases and the J gene lost 7 bases, with 8 bases spanning the gap.

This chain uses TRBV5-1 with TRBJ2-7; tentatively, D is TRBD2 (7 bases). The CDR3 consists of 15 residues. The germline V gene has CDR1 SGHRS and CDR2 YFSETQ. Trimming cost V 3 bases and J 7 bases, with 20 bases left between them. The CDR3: CASSSGEGGGREQYF. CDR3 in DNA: TGCGCCAGCAGCTCCGGGGAGGGGGGGGGACGAGAGCAGTACTTC.

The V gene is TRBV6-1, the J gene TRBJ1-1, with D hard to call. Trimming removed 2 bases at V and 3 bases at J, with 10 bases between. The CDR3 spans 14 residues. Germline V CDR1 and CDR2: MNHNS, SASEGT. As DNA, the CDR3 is TGTGCCAGCAGTGAAATGCGGGTACACACTGAAGCTTTCTTT. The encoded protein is CASSEMRVHTEAFF.

The CDR3 sequence: CATTSGGAGSDTQYF. DNA of the CDR3: TGTGCCACAACTAGCGGGGGGGCAGGGTCAGATACGCAGTATTTT. The V gene is TRBV6-5, the J gene TRBJ2-3, with 13 bases identical to TRBD2. V was clipped by 10 bases and J by 4 bases; unmatched bases: 8. There are 15 residues in the CDR3. Germline loops: CDR1 MNHEY, CDR2 SVGAGI.

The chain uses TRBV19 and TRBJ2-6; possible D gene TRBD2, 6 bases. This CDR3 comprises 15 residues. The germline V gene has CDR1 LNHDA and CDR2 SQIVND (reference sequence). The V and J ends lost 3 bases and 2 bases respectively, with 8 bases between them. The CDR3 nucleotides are TGTGCCAGTAGTATGGAGGGGCCTGGGGCCAACGTCCTGACTTTC. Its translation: CASSMEGPGANVLTF.

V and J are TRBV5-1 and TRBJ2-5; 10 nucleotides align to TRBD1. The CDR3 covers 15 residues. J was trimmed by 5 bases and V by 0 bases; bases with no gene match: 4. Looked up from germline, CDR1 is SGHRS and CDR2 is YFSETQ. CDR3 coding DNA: TGCGCCAGCAGCTTGGAGACAGGGGGCTGGGAGACCCAGTACTTC. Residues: CASSLETGGWETQYF.

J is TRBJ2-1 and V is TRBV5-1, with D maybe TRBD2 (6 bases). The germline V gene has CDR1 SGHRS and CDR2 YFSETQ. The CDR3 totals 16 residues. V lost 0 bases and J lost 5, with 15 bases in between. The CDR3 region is CASSLAGLAPNNEQFF. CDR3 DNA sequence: TGCGCCAGCAGCTTGGCGGGTCTAGCGCCCAACAATGAGCAGTTCTTC.

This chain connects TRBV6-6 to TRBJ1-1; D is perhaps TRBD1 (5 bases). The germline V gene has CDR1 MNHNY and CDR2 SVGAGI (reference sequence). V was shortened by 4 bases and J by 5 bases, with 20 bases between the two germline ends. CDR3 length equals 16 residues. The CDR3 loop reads CASSSAGHLIGTEAFF. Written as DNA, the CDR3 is TGTGCCAGCAGTTCCGCAGGACACCTGATTGGGACTGAAGCTTTCTTT.

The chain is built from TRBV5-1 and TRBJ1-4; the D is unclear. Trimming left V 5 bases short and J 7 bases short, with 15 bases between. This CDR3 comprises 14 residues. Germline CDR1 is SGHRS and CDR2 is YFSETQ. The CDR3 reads CASSSADLGEKLFF. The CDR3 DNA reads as TGCGCCAGCAGTTCGGCGGATTTGGGTGAAAAACTGTTTTTT.

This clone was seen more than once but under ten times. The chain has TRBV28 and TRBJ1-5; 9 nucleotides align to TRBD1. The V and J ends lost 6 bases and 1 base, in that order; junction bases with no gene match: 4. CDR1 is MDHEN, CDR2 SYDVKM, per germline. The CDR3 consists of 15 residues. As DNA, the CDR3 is TGTGCCAGCAGGGACGGACAGGGGAGCAATCAGCCCCAGCATTTT. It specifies CASRDGQGSNQPQHF.

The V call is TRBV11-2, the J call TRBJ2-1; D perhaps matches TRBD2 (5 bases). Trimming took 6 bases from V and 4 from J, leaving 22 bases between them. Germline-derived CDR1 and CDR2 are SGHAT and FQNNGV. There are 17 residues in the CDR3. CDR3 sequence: CASRPTEDWDDYNEQFF. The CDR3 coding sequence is TGTGCCAGCAGACCAACCGAGGACTGGGATGATTACAATGAGCAGTTCTTC.

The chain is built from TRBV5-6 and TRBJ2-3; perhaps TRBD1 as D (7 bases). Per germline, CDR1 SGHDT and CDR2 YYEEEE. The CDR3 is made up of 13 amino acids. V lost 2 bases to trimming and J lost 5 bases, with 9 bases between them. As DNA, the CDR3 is TGTGCCAGCAGCTTTCAGGGGGGAGATACGCAGTATTTT. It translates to CASSFQGGDTQYF.

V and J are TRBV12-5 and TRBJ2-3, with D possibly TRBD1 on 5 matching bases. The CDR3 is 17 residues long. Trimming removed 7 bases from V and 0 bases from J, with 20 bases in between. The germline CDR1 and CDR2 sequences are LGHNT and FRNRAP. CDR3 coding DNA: TGTGCTAGTGCTCATACCTTCGACAGCGCTAGCACAGATACGCAGTATTTT. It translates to CASAHTFDSASTDTQYF. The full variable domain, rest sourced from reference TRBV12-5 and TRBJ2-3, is DARVTQTPRHKVTEMGQEVTMRCQPILGHNTVFWYRQTMMQGLELLAYFRNRAPLDDSGMPKDRFSAEMPDATLATLKIQPSEPRDSAVYFCASAHTFDSASTDTQYFGPGTRLTVL.

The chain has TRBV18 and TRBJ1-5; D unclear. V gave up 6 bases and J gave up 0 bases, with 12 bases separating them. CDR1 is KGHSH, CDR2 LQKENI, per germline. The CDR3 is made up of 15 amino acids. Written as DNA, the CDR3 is TGTGCCAGCTCCCCCCGCGGGAATAGCAATCAGCCCCAGCATTTT. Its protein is CASSPRGNSNQPQHF.